The text below deals with one TCR beta chain. No antigen is known for it. This CDR3 region has 14 residues. Germline-derived CDR1 and CDR2 are SGHTA and FQGNSA. Trimming removed 1 base from V and 6 bases from J, with 13 bases in between. The entry originates in a study of cytomegalovirus exposure and HLA in healthy donors. General study points: The only immune exposure information that was available was CMV serostatus. In a later analysis, most CMV-associated TCR beta chains appeared HLA-restricted. A later analysis linked a missense variant in DCLRE1C to the trimming of TCR beta V and J genes.

The PCR made use of 60 Vbeta and 13 Jbeta primers. Only in-frame clones appear in the TCRdb table, and some are missing; sequencing was by immunoSEQ multiplex PCR. The sample holds under 95,000 clones, 76% seen once. The sample consisted of PBMCs. The clonotype comes from a young man in good health and CMV-seropositive. The chain links TRBV7-2 to TRBJ2-7, with TRBD2 as a possible D gene (5 bases). CDR3 in DNA: TGTGCCAGCAGCTTAGGACCCCTGGGGAGCGAGCAGTACTTC. Amino acid sequence: CASSLGPLGSEQYF.